The 11 T cell receptor beta chains presented below share a single source sample, sequenced in a study of OX40 agonist ivuxolimab in advanced cancers. Clones were read by immunoSEQ multiplex PCR, and TCRdb kept only the in-frame ones, dropping some. The sample consists of roughly 70,000 clones, just over 85% of them appearing once. Sequencing used CD4+ or CD8+ T cells sorted from blood, obtained in a trial of the OX40 agonist ivuxolimab. The receptors come from an adult with an advanced solid tumor such as melanoma, head and neck, liver or kidney cancer.

The chain has TRBV10-1 and TRBJ2-7; 7 bases line up with TRBD1. CDR1 is WNHNN and CDR2 is SYGVQD in the germline V gene (reference sequence). Trimming took 2 bases from V and 0 from J; bases not matched to a gene: 10. CDR3 length: 17 amino acids. The CDR3 reads CASSEDRVCSLSYEQYF. In nucleotides, the CDR3 is TGCGCCAGCAGTGAGGACAGGGTTTGTTCTCTCTCCTACGAGCAGTACTTC.

This clone was observed a handful of times. The chain couples TRBV19 to TRBJ1-5; D call uncertain. V dropped 10 bases and J dropped 3 bases, with 10 bases sitting between them. The CDR3 extends over 12 amino acids. From germline, CDR1 is LNHDA and CDR2 SQIVND (reference sequence). In DNA, the CDR3 is TGTGCCAATTTACAGCCCAATCAGCCCCAGCATTTT. This gives the protein CANLQPNQPQHF.

The chain has TRBV5-1 and TRBJ2-5; D is perhaps TRBD2 (5 bases). TRBJ2-7 explains the end of the DNA better; the J call may be wrong. The CDR3 contains 15 residues. In germline, CDR1 is SGHRS, CDR2 YFSETQ. This chain's CDR3 is CASSLGRVGTYEQYF. The DNA for the CDR3 is TGCGCCAGCAGCTTGGGGCGAGTCGGGACCTACGAGCAGTACTTC.

The V call is TRBV6-4, the J call TRBJ1-1; D perhaps matches TRBD1 (5 bases). Germline-derived CDR1 and CDR2 are MRHNA and SNTAGT. This CDR3 is 13 amino acids long. The V gene lost 6 bases and the J gene lost 1 base, with 9 bases spanning the gap. CDR3 nucleotide sequence: TGTGCCAGCAGCCGGGACGCGAACACTGAAGCTTTCTTT. Protein product: CASSRDANTEAFF.

This clone turned up a few times. This chain connects TRBV18 to TRBJ1-2; 9 bases are a match to TRBD1. Germline loops: CDR1 KGHSH, CDR2 LQKENI. Losses at the gene ends were 3 bases for V and 7 bases for J; bases not matched to a gene: 12. The CDR3 runs to 16 residues. Written as DNA, the CDR3 is TGTGCCAGCTCACCTGTTCCAGGGACAGGGCGTAGTGGCTACACCTTC. It encodes CASSPVPGTGRSGYTF.

The chain has TRBV28 and TRBJ1-5; perhaps TRBD1 as D (6 bases). Per germline, CDR1 MDHEN and CDR2 SYDVKM. This CDR3 spans 14 amino acids. The V end lost 6 bases, the J end lost 4 bases, and 13 bases lay between the germline ends. The CDR3 loop is CASSPLTGNQPQHF. The CDR3 DNA follows: TGTGCCAGCAGCCCCTTGACAGGAAATCAGCCCCAGCATTTT.

The CDR3 region has the DNA TGTGCCAGCAGTGAAGCGGGACAGGGGAATCAGCCCCAGCATTTT. Translation: CASSEAGQGNQPQHF. The genes are TRBV2 and TRBJ1-5, with 10 bases matching TRBD1. Germline CDR1 reads SNHLY; CDR2 reads FYNNEI. The V segment lost 0 bases and the J segment 4 bases; nucleotides outside the gene matches: 0. The CDR3 consists of 15 residues.

The J gene is TRBJ1-1, the V gene TRBV6-1, with D possibly matching TRBD1 (6 bases). Germline lookup yields CDR1 MNHNS and CDR2 SASEGT. V was pared by 2 bases and J by 5 bases, with 9 bases between. This CDR3 has 13 amino acids. CDR3 nucleotides: TGTGCCAGCAGTGAATCAGGGGTAACTGAAGCTTTCTTT. The encoded protein is CASSESGVTEAFF.

The chain combines TRBV10-1 with TRBJ2-7; 12 bases are a match to TRBD2. Germline values: CDR1 WNHNN, CDR2 SYGVQD (reference sequence). The CDR3 has 14 residues. V was clipped by 5 bases and J by 3 bases; unmatched bases: 2. The CDR3: CASSQLAGGYEQYF. The CDR3 nucleotides are TGCGCCAGCAGTCAACTAGCGGGGGGCTACGAGCAGTACTTC.

V and J are TRBV5-6 and TRBJ1-2, with TRBD1 identical over 11 bases. Trimming at V came to 4 bases and at J to 7 bases, leaving 9 bases not matched to a gene. The CDR3 has 15 amino acids. Per germline, CDR1 SGHDT and CDR2 YYEEEE. The CDR3 DNA sequence: TGTGCCAGCAGCGGACAGGGGGCGGCCCTATCTGGCTACACCTTC. Translated, it gives CASSGQGAALSGYTF.

Here the CDR3 DNA reads TGTGCCAGCAGCGGGGAGCGAGGAGAGACCCAGTACTTC. Encoded protein: CASSGERGETQYF. The chain has TRBV5-4 and TRBJ2-5; D might be TRBD2 (5 bases). V was shortened by 4 bases and J by 4 bases, with 11 bases between the two germline ends. CDR1 is SGHNT, CDR2 YYREEE, per germline (reference sequence). There are 13 residues in the CDR3.